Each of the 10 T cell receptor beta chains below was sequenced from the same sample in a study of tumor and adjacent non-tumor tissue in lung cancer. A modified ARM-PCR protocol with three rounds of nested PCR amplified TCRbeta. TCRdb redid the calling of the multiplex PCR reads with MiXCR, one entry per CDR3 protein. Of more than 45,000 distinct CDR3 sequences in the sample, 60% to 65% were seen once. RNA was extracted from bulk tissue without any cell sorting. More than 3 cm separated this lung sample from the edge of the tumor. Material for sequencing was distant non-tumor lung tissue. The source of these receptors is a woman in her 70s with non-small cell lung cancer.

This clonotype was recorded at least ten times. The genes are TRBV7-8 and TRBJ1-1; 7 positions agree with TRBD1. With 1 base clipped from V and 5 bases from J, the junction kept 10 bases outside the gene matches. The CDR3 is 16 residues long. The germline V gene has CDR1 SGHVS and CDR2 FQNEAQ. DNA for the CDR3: TGTGCCAGCAGCTTAGGGGGAGGGGGCGATTCGACTGAAGCTTTCTTT. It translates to CASSLGGGGDSTEAFF.

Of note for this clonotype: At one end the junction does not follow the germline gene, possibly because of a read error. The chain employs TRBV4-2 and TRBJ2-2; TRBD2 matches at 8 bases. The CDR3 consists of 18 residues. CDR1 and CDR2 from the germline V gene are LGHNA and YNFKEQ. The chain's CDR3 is CASNQEGASGGNTGELFF. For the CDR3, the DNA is TGTGCCAGCAACCAAGAAGGGGCGAGCGGGGGGAACACCGGGGAGCTGTTTTTT.

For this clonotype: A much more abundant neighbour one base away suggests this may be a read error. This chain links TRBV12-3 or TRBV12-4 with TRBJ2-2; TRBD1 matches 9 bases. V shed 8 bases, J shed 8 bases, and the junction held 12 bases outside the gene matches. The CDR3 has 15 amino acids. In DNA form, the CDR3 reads TGTGCCAGCGGGCTAGGGACAGGGTTTTCTGGGGAGCTGTTTTTT. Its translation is CASGLGTGFSGELFF.

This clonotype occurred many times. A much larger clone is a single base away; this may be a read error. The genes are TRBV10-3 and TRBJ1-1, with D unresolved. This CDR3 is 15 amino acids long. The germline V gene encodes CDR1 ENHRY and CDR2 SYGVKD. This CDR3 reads CAIGEHGGKDTEAFF. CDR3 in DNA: TGTGCCATCGGTGAGCACGGAGGAAAGGACACTGAAGCTTTCTTT.

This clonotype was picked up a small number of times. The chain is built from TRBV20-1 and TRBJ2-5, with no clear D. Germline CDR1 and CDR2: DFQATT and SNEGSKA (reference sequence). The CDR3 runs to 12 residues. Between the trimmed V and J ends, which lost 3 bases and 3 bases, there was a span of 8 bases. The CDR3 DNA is TGCAGTGCTAGCGTTGGGAAAGAGACCCAGTACTTC. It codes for CSASVGKETQYF.

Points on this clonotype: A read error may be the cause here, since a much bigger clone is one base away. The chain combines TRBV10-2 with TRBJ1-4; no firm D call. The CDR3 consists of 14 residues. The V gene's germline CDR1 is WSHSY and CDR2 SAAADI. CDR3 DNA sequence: TGCGCCAGCAGAGAGGACTTCCCGGGTGAAAAACCGTTTTTT. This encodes CASREDFPGEKPFF.

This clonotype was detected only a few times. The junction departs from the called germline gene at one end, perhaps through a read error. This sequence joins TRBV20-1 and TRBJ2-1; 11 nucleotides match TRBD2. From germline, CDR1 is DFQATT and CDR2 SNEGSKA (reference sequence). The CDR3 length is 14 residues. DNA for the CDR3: TGCAGTGTAAGGACTAGCGGGTTCTCCAATGAGCGGTTCTTC. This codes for CSVRTSGFSNERFF.

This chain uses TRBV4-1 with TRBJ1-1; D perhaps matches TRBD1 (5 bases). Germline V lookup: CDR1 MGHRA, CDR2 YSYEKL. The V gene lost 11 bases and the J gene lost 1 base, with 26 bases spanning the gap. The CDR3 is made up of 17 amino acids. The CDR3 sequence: CAGSQDSRDQPNTEAFF. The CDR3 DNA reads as TGCGCCGGGAGCCAAGATAGTCGGGACCAACCGAACACTGAAGCTTTCTTT.

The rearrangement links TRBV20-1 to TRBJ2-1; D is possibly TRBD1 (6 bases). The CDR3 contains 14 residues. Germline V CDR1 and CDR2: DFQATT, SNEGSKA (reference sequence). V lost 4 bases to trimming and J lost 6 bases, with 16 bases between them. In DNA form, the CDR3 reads TGCAGTGCTATGACTGACAGGTGGCTCAATGAGCAGTTCTTC. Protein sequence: CSAMTDRWLNEQFF.

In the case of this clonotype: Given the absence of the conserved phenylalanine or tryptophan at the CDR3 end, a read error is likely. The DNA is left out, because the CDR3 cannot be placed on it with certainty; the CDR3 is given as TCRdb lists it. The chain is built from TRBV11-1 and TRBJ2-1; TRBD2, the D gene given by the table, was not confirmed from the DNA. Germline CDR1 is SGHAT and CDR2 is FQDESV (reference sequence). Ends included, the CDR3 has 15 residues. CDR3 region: CASSLSLAGPVEHFV.